One and the same sample provided the 5 T cell receptor beta chains below, sequenced in a study of somatic mutations in cytotoxic T cells in rheumatoid arthritis. Libraries were prepared by immunoSEQ multiplex PCR; TCRdb keeps only in-frame clonotypes and omits some of them. The table records about 30,000 clones, roughly 80% of them present only once. The sequencing sample was made of CD8+ T cells sorted from blood. These receptor sequences come from an adult with rheumatoid arthritis.

The V call is TRBV4-1, the J call TRBJ1-3; D perhaps matches TRBD1 (5 bases). Trimming took off 0 bases at V and 2 bases at J, with 11 bases between the two ends. Looked up from germline, CDR1 is MGHRA and CDR2 is YSYEKL. The CDR3 is made up of 16 amino acids. In nucleotides, the CDR3 is TGCGCCAGCAGCCAAGATTCGGAGGGGACTGGAAACACCATATATTTT. It yields the protein CASSQDSEGTGNTIYF.

The chain carries TRBV6-6 and TRBJ1-6, with 8 nucleotides matching TRBD1. V trimming: 6 bases; J trimming: 8 bases; junction bases outside the gene matches: 12. Per the germline V gene, CDR1 is MNHNY and CDR2 is SVGAGI (reference sequence). This CDR3 has 16 residues. This CDR3 reads CASSQTVGQADSPLHF. The CDR3 DNA reads TGTGCCAGCAGCCAAACCGTGGGACAGGCGGATTCACCCCTCCACTTT.

The V and J genes are TRBV4-1 and TRBJ2-7, with TRBD2 as a possible D gene (5 bases). Germline V gene data show CDR1 as MGHRA and CDR2 as YSYEKL. The CDR3 extends over 16 amino acids. Between the trimmed V and J ends, which lost 1 base and 5 bases, there was a span of 18 bases. The CDR3 loop is CASSQVRAGSDDEQYF. The CDR3, as DNA: TGCGCCAGCAGCCAAGTTCGGGCGGGCTCGGACGACGAGCAGTACTTC.

Points on this clone: One junction end does not reproduce the germline sequence, and a read error may be involved. The chain combines TRBV5-1 with TRBJ1-2; 9 nucleotides line up with TRBD1. This CDR3 has 12 amino acids. CDR1 and CDR2 from the germline V gene are SGHRS and YFSETQ. DNA of the CDR3: TGCGCCAGCAGCCTATCCGGGACAGGGAACTTCTTC. It specifies CASSLSGTGNFF.

This clone occurred once. The V call is TRBV4-1, the J call TRBJ1-4; D is ambiguous. Per the germline V gene, CDR1 is MGHRA and CDR2 is YSYEKL. V was trimmed by 4 bases and J by 7 bases, leaving 19 bases between them. The CDR3 contains 16 residues. DNA of the CDR3: TGCGCCAGCAGCCGTATACGGTGGGAGGTGGTTGAAAAACTGTTTTTT. Protein sequence: CASSRIRWEVVEKLFF.